The subject of this entry is one T cell receptor (beta chain). TCRdb's table, derived via immunoSEQ multiplex PCR, lists solely in-frame clones and lacks some. There are tens of thousands of clones in the sample; approximately 94% occur only once, and around 0.41% lies in the top ten. The data were obtained in a study of technical replicates of blood from several donors. V was clipped by 0 bases and J by 2 bases; unmatched bases: 4. Germline CDR1 is SGHRS and CDR2 is YFSETQ. The CDR3 length is 15 residues. This sequence joins TRBV5-1 and TRBJ2-5; TRBD1 matches 7 bases. This clonotype was obtained from a human donor in good health. The sample comprised T cells isolated from PBMCs. CDR3 coding DNA: TGCGCCAGCAGCTTGGTTATGGGACAGCAAGAGACCCAGTACTTC. The encoded protein is CASSLVMGQQETQYF.